These T cell receptor beta chains were read from a single sample in a study of blood T cell repertoires in COVID-19. The repertoire was sequenced with immunoSEQ multiplex PCR; TCRdb's copy has only in-frame clones and lacks some. Altogether about 230,000 clones are present, roughly 80% being singletons, with the ten largest covering roughly 8%. Material: peripheral blood. The source of these receptors is a woman older than 75 with acute or convalescent COVID-19. CDR3s include the opening cysteine and the closing phenylalanine or tryptophan. A D gene is named only where the DNA matches it firmly. Not all rows give a size; the values are once, few, many and, for expanded clones, a class.

size: NA
J: TRBJ1-1
V: TRBV6-6
D: TRBD1
DNA: TGTGCCAGCAGCCTCGGGACAGGGAGTTCTGAAGCTTTCTTT
CDR3: CASSLGTGSSEAFF

size: NA
J: TRBJ2-7
V: TRBV5-8
D: NA
DNA: NA
CDR3: CASSFGQGFYEQYF

size: NA
J: TRBJ2-1
V: TRBV24-1
D: TRBD2
DNA: TGTGCCACCAGGTTAGCGGGAGAGAATGAGCAGTTCTTC
CDR3: CATRLAGENEQFF

size: NA
J: TRBJ2-2
V: TRBV24-1
D: TRBD1
DNA: TGTGCCACCAGCCCAGGGGGTAGGACCGGGGAGCTGTTTTTT
CDR3: CATSPGGRTGELFF

size: NA
J: TRBJ2-3
V: TRBV10-3
D: NA
DNA: TGTGCCATCAGTGAGGAGTTACGTACGCAGTATTTT
CDR3: CAISEELRTQYF

size: NA
J: TRBJ1-5
V: TRBV28
D: NA
DNA: TGTGCCAGCAGTCAGGGGACATACGACAATCAGCCCCAGCATTTT
CDR3: CASSQGTYDNQPQHF

size: NA
J: TRBJ1-6
V: TRBV6-5
D: NA
DNA: TGTGCCAGCAGTTCCAGGACAGCGAATTCACCCCTCCACTTT
CDR3: CASSSRTANSPLHF

size: NA
J: TRBJ1-3
V: TRBV19
D: NA
DNA: TGTGCCAGTAGTTGGAGCGCATCTGGAAACACCATATATTTT
CDR3: CASSWSASGNTIYF

size: few
J: TRBJ2-1
V: TRBV2
D: NA
DNA: TGTGCCAGCAGTGAAAGTGGCGGGACCAGAGCGAATGAGCAGTTCTTC
CDR3: CASSESGGTRANEQFF

size: NA
J: TRBJ2-2
V: TRBV11-3
D: NA
DNA: TGTGCCAGCAGCTTAGGTCGGACCGGGGAGCTGTTTTTT
CDR3: CASSLGRTGELFF

size: once
J: TRBJ1-4
V: TRBV5-5
D: NA
DNA: TGTGCCAGCAGCCCCGGGAGTGAAAAACTGTTTTTT
CDR3: CASSPGSEKLFF

size: NA
J: TRBJ2-3
V: TRBV2
D: TRBD2
DNA: TGTGCCAGCAGTGAATTTGGGCGGGGGAGCACAGATACGCAGTATTTT
CDR3: CASSEFGRGSTDTQYF

size: few
J: TRBJ2-7
V: TRBV5-1
D: TRBD2
DNA: TGCGCCAGCAGCCTAACTGGGACTAGCGGAGTCTACGAGCAGTACTTC
CDR3: CASSLTGTSGVYEQYF

size: NA
J: TRBJ2-3
V: TRBV19
D: TRBD2
DNA: TGTGCCAGTAGTATTCAGGGCCAGCGGGGGGGCCAAGATACGCAGTATTTT
CDR3: CASSIQGQRGGQDTQYF

size: few
J: TRBJ2-5
V: TRBV5-1
D: TRBD1
DNA: TGCGCCAGCAGGCCTGGGCAGGGGGCAGAGACCCAGTACTTC
CDR3: CASRPGQGAETQYF

size: NA
J: TRBJ1-6
V: TRBV28
D: NA
DNA: TGTGCCAGCAGTAACATCTATAATTCACCCCTCCACTTT
CDR3: CASSNIYNSPLHF

size: NA
J: TRBJ1-2
V: TRBV7-2
D: TRBD1
DNA: TGTGCCAGCAGCTTAGAGGAGCAGGGGGGCTATGGCTACACCTTC
CDR3: CASSLEEQGGYGYTF

size: NA
J: TRBJ1-1
V: TRBV11-2
D: NA
DNA: TGTGCCAGCAGCTTAGATACAGGGGAAGCTTTCTTT
CDR3: CASSLDTGEAFF

size: NA
J: TRBJ2-1
V: TRBV25-1
D: TRBD1
DNA: TGTGCCAGCAGTCGACAGGGGGTGTTGGCGGATGAGCAGTTCTTC
CDR3: CASSRQGVLADEQFF

size: NA
J: TRBJ2-5
V: TRBV4-1
D: NA
DNA: TGCGCCAGCAGCCCGAACGCGGTCAACGGGGAGACCCAGTACTTC
CDR3: CASSPNAVNGETQYF

size: NA
J: TRBJ2-5
V: TRBV7-9
D: NA
DNA: TGTGCCAGCAGCAGGTCGGGCGGGACGGCGATAATGGAGACCCAGTACTTC
CDR3: CASSRSGGTAIMETQYF

size: NA
J: TRBJ1-6
V: TRBV19
D: TRBD1
DNA: TGTGCCAGTAGCGCCGGGACAGCTTTTTATAATTCACCCCTCCACTTT
CDR3: CASSAGTAFYNSPLHF

size: NA
J: TRBJ1-6
V: TRBV12-3/TRBV12-4
D: NA
DNA: TGTGCCAGTTCAAACGGTAATTCACCCCTCCACTTT
CDR3: CASSNGNSPLHF

size: NA
J: TRBJ2-7
V: TRBV15
D: TRBD1
DNA: TGTGCCACCAGCAGAGGGCAGGGGGACTACGAGCAGTACTTC
CDR3: CATSRGQGDYEQYF

size: NA
J: TRBJ2-1
V: TRBV2
D: TRBD1
DNA: TGTGCCAGCAGTGGAGGGACAGGGTACCATGAGCAGTTCTTC
CDR3: CASSGGTGYHEQFF

size: NA
J: TRBJ2-7
V: TRBV27
D: NA
DNA: TGTGCCAGCAGTTTAATCGGCGGGGGCCAATACGAGCAGTACTTC
CDR3: CASSLIGGGQYEQYF

size: NA
J: TRBJ2-5
V: TRBV5-1
D: NA
DNA: TGCGCCAGCAGCTTGGGTGCAGGGGGGGAGACCCAGTACTTC
CDR3: CASSLGAGGETQYF

size: NA
J: TRBJ1-2
V: TRBV18
D: TRBD1
DNA: TGTGCCAGCTCACCCACCGGGACAGGGGTTGATGGCTACACCTTC
CDR3: CASSPTGTGVDGYTF

size: NA
J: TRBJ2-7
V: TRBV14
D: NA
DNA: TGTGCCAGCAGCCAAGGCGGCGAGCAGTACTTC
CDR3: CASSQGGEQYF

size: NA
J: TRBJ2-7
V: TRBV3-1/TRBV3-2
D: TRBD1
DNA: TGTGCCAGCAGCCAAGTGGGACAGGGCTACGAGCAGTACTTC
CDR3: CASSQVGQGYEQYF

size: NA
J: TRBJ2-7
V: TRBV7-8
D: TRBD2
DNA: TGTGCCAGCAGCTCCGGAGGGCCAGGACTAGGGACCTACGAGCAGTACTTC
CDR3: CASSSGGPGLGTYEQYF

size: once
J: TRBJ1-1
V: TRBV19
D: NA
DNA: TGTGCCAGTAGTATGGGGGGTTACACTGAAGCTTTCTTT
CDR3: CASSMGGYTEAFF

size: NA
J: TRBJ1-2
V: TRBV12-3/TRBV12-4
D: NA
DNA: TGTGCCAGCAGTTTGATCGAGGGCTACACCTTC
CDR3: CASSLIEGYTF

size: few
J: TRBJ2-7
V: TRBV2
D: NA
DNA: TGTGCCAGCAGTTATCGGCGGTCCTACGAGCAGTACTTC
CDR3: CASSYRRSYEQYF

size: once
J: TRBJ2-7
V: TRBV4-1
D: TRBD2
DNA: TGCGCCAGCAGCCAATCATCATTAGCGGGGTACTACGAGCAGTACTTC
CDR3: CASSQSSLAGYYEQYF

size: many
J: TRBJ1-6
V: TRBV5-4
D: TRBD1
DNA: TGTGCCAGCAGCTTGGGCCTGACAGGGGACAATTCACCCCTCCACTTT
CDR3: CASSLGLTGDNSPLHF

size: NA
J: TRBJ1-1
V: TRBV9
D: NA
DNA: TGTGCCAGCAGCGTATCAGGTCAGAACACTGAAGCTTTCTTT
CDR3: CASSVSGQNTEAFF

size: NA
J: TRBJ1-2
V: TRBV2
D: NA
DNA: TGTGCCAGCACATCTGAACGAGGGGGTGGCTACACCTTC
CDR3: CASTSERGGGYTF

size: NA
J: TRBJ1-5
V: TRBV19
D: NA
DNA: TGTGCCAGTAGTATAAGGCAGGGGAGCCGCAATCAGCCCCAGCATTTT
CDR3: CASSIRQGSRNQPQHF

size: NA
J: TRBJ2-5
V: TRBV27
D: TRBD1
DNA: TGTGCCAGCAGTTCACGGGACAGGGGAGGGGAGACCCAGTACTTC
CDR3: CASSSRDRGGETQYF

size: NA
J: TRBJ2-1
V: TRBV19
D: TRBD1
DNA: TGTGCCAGTAGGGACCTGACAGGGCAGGGTTACAATGAGCAGTTCTTC
CDR3: CASRDLTGQGYNEQFF

size: NA
J: TRBJ1-3
V: TRBV4-2
D: TRBD1
DNA: TGTGCCAGCAGCCAAGTTGGGGACAGGGCTGGAAACACCATATATTTT
CDR3: CASSQVGDRAGNTIYF

size: NA
J: TRBJ2-3
V: TRBV6-5
D: NA
DNA: TGTGCCAGCACCAGGACTAGCACAGATACGCAGTATTTT
CDR3: CASTRTSTDTQYF

size: once
J: TRBJ2-1
V: TRBV19
D: TRBD1
DNA: TGTGCCACCAGCCGGGACAGGGGGAATGAGCAGTTCTTC
CDR3: CATSRDRGNEQFF

size: NA
J: TRBJ1-4
V: TRBV6-5
D: NA
DNA: TGTGCCAGCAGGGTAGGGGCAACTAATGAAAAACTGTTTTTT
CDR3: CASRVGATNEKLFF

size: few
J: TRBJ2-5
V: TRBV5-6
D: TRBD1
DNA: TGTGCCAGCAGCTTAGGGCCGGGACAGGATATCGAGACCCAGTACTTC
CDR3: CASSLGPGQDIETQYF

size: NA
J: TRBJ2-1
V: TRBV3-1/TRBV3-2
D: TRBD2
DNA: TGTGCCAGCAGTCCGACTAGCGCAAAGCTGGGTGAGCAGTTCTTC
CDR3: CASSPTSAKLGEQFF

size: NA
J: TRBJ1-5
V: TRBV19
D: TRBD1
DNA: TGTGCCAGTAGTATAGACAGGGGGACCCTTATAGGCAATCAGCCCCAGCATTTT
CDR3: CASSIDRGTLIGNQPQHF

size: NA
J: TRBJ2-1
V: TRBV6-2/TRBV6-3
D: NA
DNA: TGTGCCAGCAGTTCTGTACTGGGGACATCAGGCTACAATGAGCAGTTCTTC
CDR3: CASSSVLGTSGYNEQFF

size: NA
J: TRBJ2-3
V: TRBV19
D: NA
DNA: TGTGCCAGTAGTATGGTAGGTGGCGGGAGCACAGATACGCAGTATTTT
CDR3: CASSMVGGGSTDTQYF

size: NA
J: TRBJ2-1
V: TRBV5-1
D: TRBD2
DNA: TGCGCCAGCAGCTTCTCGACTAGCGGGTACAATGAGCAGTTCTTC
CDR3: CASSFSTSGYNEQFF

size: NA
J: TRBJ1-2
V: TRBV6-4
D: NA
DNA: TGTGCCAGCAGTAGGACCCCGGAGGGCTATGGCTACACCTTC
CDR3: CASSRTPEGYGYTF

size: NA
J: TRBJ1-1
V: TRBV6-1
D: NA
DNA: TGTGCCAGCAGTGAATGGGAGACTGAAGCTTTCTTT
CDR3: CASSEWETEAFF

size: NA
J: TRBJ1-4
V: TRBV6-5
D: NA
DNA: TGTGCCAGCATAAGAGGGCCTGCAACTAATGAAAAACTGTTTTTT
CDR3: CASIRGPATNEKLFF

size: NA
J: TRBJ1-3
V: TRBV7-9
D: NA
DNA: TGTGCCAGCAGCTTGGTCGGGACTGGAAACACCATATATTTT
CDR3: CASSLVGTGNTIYF

size: NA
J: TRBJ2-1
V: TRBV11-2
D: NA
DNA: TGTGCCAGCAGCTTAGCCTATGGTTCCTGGTTCTTC
CDR3: CASSLAYGSWFF

size: NA
J: TRBJ1-4
V: TRBV19
D: NA
DNA: TGTGCCAGTAGTCCCATATGGCCGGGACTCAAGCTTTTT
CDR3: CASSPIWPGLKLF

size: NA
J: TRBJ2-7
V: TRBV12-5
D: NA
DNA: TGTGCTAGTGTCCGCTACGAGCAGTACTTC
CDR3: CASVRYEQYF

size: NA
J: TRBJ2-7
V: TRBV7-2
D: NA
DNA: TGTGCCAGCAGCTCGGCCGGGCTAGCGCCACGCATTGGGGGCTACGAGCAGTACTTC
CDR3: CASSSAGLAPRIGGYEQYF